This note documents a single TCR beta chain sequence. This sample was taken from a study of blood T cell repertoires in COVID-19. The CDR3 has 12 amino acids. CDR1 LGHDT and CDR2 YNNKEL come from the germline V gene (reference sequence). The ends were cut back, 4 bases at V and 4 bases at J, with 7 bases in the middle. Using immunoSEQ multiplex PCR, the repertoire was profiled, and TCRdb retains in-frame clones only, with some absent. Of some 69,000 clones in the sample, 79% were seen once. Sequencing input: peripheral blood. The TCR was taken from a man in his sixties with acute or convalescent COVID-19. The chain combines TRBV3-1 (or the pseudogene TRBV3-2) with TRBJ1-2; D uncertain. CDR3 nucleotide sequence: TGTGCCAGCAGCCCAGACCGCTATGGCTACACCTTC. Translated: CASSPDRYGYTF.